Shown below are 10 T cell receptor beta chains from a single sample sequenced in a study of blood T cells in healthy people across ages. For the second PCR, which ran for 7 to 11 cycles, a sample-barcoded 5' primer and a J-beta primer mix were used. From the 5' RACE reads, TCRdb called clonotypes with MiXCR, one entry per CDR3 protein. The data contain over a million distinct CDR3 sequences, about 45% of them singletons. Sequencing was carried out using blood. The receptors derive from a woman in her late teens or twenties in good health.

The sample holds a few counts of this clonotype. The V call is TRBV4-3, the J call TRBJ1-2, with unresolved D. CDR3 length: 15 amino acids. The V gene's germline CDR1 is LGHNA and CDR2 YSLEER. The V and J ends lost 1 base and 3 bases respectively, with 12 bases between them. The chain's CDR3 is CASSQVRSQYYGYTF. The DNA for the CDR3 is TGCGCCAGCAGCCAAGTAAGAAGCCAGTACTATGGCTACACCTTC.

In its sample, this clonotype was seen many times. The chain carries TRBV27 and TRBJ2-7; the D gene is possibly TRBD2 (5 bases). The CDR3 extends over 15 amino acids. The V gene's germline CDR1 is MNHEY and CDR2 SMNVEV (reference sequence). Between the trimmed V and J ends, which lost 6 bases and 0 bases, there was a span of 15 bases. The CDR3 is CASSLSGVSSYEQYF. DNA for the CDR3: TGTGCCAGCAGCCTGAGCGGCGTAAGCTCCTACGAGCAGTACTTC.

This clonotype turned up a few times. The rearrangement joins TRBV4-2 to TRBJ2-5; TRBD1 aligns across 7 bases. The length of the CDR3 is 14 residues. The germline V gene has CDR1 LGHNA and CDR2 YNFKEQ. After removal of 4 bases from V and 4 bases from J, the junction contained 6 bases not matched to a gene. In nucleotides, the CDR3 is TGTGCCAGCAGCCGATCGACAGGGCGAGAGACCCAGTACTTC. Its protein product is CASSRSTGRETQYF.

The rearrangement uses TRBV4-2 and TRBJ2-7, with D possibly being TRBD1 or TRBD2 (6 bases each). The CDR3 runs to 16 residues. Germline CDR1 is LGHNA and CDR2 is YNFKEQ. V dropped 0 bases and J dropped 0 bases, with 12 bases sitting between them. This CDR3 reads CASSQETGGSSYEQYF. As DNA, the CDR3 is TGTGCCAGCAGCCAAGAGACCGGGGGCAGCTCCTACGAGCAGTACTTC.

The chain employs TRBV20-1 and TRBJ2-3; D is uncertain. Germline-derived CDR1 and CDR2 are DFQATT and SNEGSKA (reference sequence). CDR3 length: 13 amino acids. V dropped 0 bases and J dropped 0 bases, with 4 bases sitting between them. The CDR3 DNA follows: TGCAGTGCTAGAGACCAGAGCACAGATACGCAGTATTTT. As protein: CSARDQSTDTQYF.

This clonotype was counted between two and nine times. V gene TRBV7-2 combines with J gene TRBJ2-3; D gene ambiguous. V dropped 0 bases and J dropped 6 bases, with 10 bases sitting between them. CDR1 SGHTA and CDR2 FQGNSA come from the germline V gene. This CDR3 has 14 residues. CDR3 protein: CASSLAPPLDTQYF. The CDR3 region has the DNA TGTGCCAGCAGCTTAGCTCCCCCCCTTGATACGCAGTATTTT. Full variable domain (remainder filled in from reference TRBV7-2 and TRBJ2-3): GAGVSQSPSNKVTEKGKDVELRCDPISGHTALYWYRQSLGQGLEFLIYFQGNSAPDKSGLPSDRFSAERTGGSVSTLTIQRTQQEDSAVYLCASSLAPPLDTQYFGPGTRLTVL.

V is TRBV7-9 and J is TRBJ2-1, with TRBD1 identical over 9 bases. The CDR3 consists of 15 residues. Germline-derived CDR1 and CDR2 are SEHNR and FQNEAQ (reference sequence). V was pared by 7 bases and J by 4 bases, with 8 bases of the junction left unmatched. The CDR3 nucleotides read TGTGCCAGCACCCCGGGACAGGGTCTTTACAATGAGCAGTTCTTC. This codes for CASTPGQGLYNEQFF.

The rearrangement uses TRBV4-1 and TRBJ2-1; TRBD2 is a possible D gene (5 bases). Germline-derived CDR1 and CDR2 are MGHRA and YSYEKL. Trimming removed 6 bases from V and 5 bases from J, with 17 bases in between. The CDR3 totals 15 residues. The CDR3: CASRPTGKTHNEQFF. The CDR3 nucleotides are TGCGCCAGCAGGCCGACCGGGAAAACCCACAATGAGCAGTTCTTC.

Regarding this clonotype: A much bigger clone sits one base away, suggesting this may be a read error. This chain uses TRBV20-1 with TRBJ2-3; D is unresolved. The germline CDR1 and CDR2 sequences are DFQATT and SNEGSKA (reference sequence). The CDR3 runs 13 residues. Trimming stripped 0 bases from V and 3 bases from J, with 7 bases between. The CDR3 here is CSARDLPTDTQYF. CDR3 bases: TGCAGTGCTAGAGATTTACCAACAGATACGCAGTATTTT.

The chain carries TRBV20-1 and TRBJ2-5; D is undetermined. The CDR3 contains 13 residues. The germline V gene has CDR1 DFQATT and CDR2 SNEGSKA (reference sequence). Trimming left V 0 bases short and J 6 bases short, with 11 bases between. The CDR3: CSARDGSWKTQYF. DNA of the CDR3: TGCAGTGCTAGAGACGGGTCCTGGAAGACCCAGTACTTC.